Each of the 22 T cell receptor beta chains below was sequenced from the same sample in a study of immune cell composition in non-small cell lung cancer (dated by TCRdb to between 2016 and 2019). Preparation of the library involved the immunoSEQ multiplex PCR assay. Here the immuneACCESS table is served through TCRdb, limited to in-frame sequences with V and J called. Missing clones are a known gap in these copies; in checked studies unresolved V genes cover under half, and the rest lacks a known reason. Here the sample has 14,000 to 15,000 clones; around 69% occur a single time. The top ten hold 7.5% of the sample. The sample comprised lung tumor tissue. These receptors were obtained from a human donor with non-small cell lung cancer.

This chain links TRBV2 with TRBJ2-7; D call uncertain. V lost 7 bases to trimming and J lost 2 bases, with 12 bases between them. Germline loops: CDR1 SNHLY, CDR2 FYNNEI. CDR3 length: 13 amino acids. CDR3 amino acids: CASMGPITYEQYF. The CDR3 coding sequence is TGTGCCAGCATGGGCCCCATTACCTACGAGCAGTACTTC.

The chain recombines TRBV15 with TRBJ2-1, with TRBD2 matching 7 bases. The germline gives CDR1 LNHNV, CDR2 YYDKDF (reference sequence). Germline trimming cut 1 base from V and 2 bases from J; bases unmatched to any gene: 2. CDR3 length: 15 residues. Here the CDR3 DNA reads TGTGCCACCAGCAGAGGGGGGACTACCTACAATGAGCAGTTCTTC. The encoded protein is CATSRGGTTYNEQFF.

V usage is TRBV13 and J usage is TRBJ1-1; the D gene is possibly TRBD1 (6 bases). Germline CDR1 PRHDT, CDR2 FYEKMQ (reference sequence). V lost 2 bases and J lost 3, with 10 bases in between. This CDR3 comprises 14 residues. CDR3 residues: CASSLRGGDTEAFF. The DNA of the CDR3 is TGTGCCAGCAGCTTAAGGGGGGGGGACACTGAAGCTTTCTTT.

This clone was found once. The chain combines TRBV18 with TRBJ2-3; TRBD1 matches at 7 bases. V was clipped by 5 bases and J by 4 bases; unmatched bases: 0. Germline V CDR1 and CDR2: KGHSH, LQKENI. The CDR3 sequence is 12 residues long. The CDR3 loop reads CASSTGADTQYF. The CDR3, as DNA: TGTGCCAGCTCAACAGGGGCAGATACGCAGTATTTT.

The V and J genes are TRBV10-3 and TRBJ1-5; 8 bases align to TRBD1. This CDR3 comprises 13 residues. CDR1 is ENHRY and CDR2 is SYGVKD in the germline V gene. V trimming: 7 bases; J trimming: 5 bases; junction bases outside the gene matches: 4. The DNA for the CDR3 is TGTGCCATCACCGACAGGGGTGATCAGCCCCAGCATTTT. This sequence encodes CAITDRGDQPQHF.

J is TRBJ1-6 and V is TRBV19; 9 bases map to TRBD1. This CDR3 comprises 15 residues. The ends lost 3 bases at V and 7 bases at J; junction bases unmatched: 4. CDR1 and CDR2 from the germline V gene are LNHDA and SQIVND (reference sequence). DNA of the CDR3: TGTGCCAGTAGTATTGGGGACAGGGAGAATTCACCCCTCCACTTT. Residues: CASSIGDRENSPLHF.

V is TRBV10-2 and J is TRBJ2-6; D not certain. From germline, CDR1 is WSHSY and CDR2 SAAADI. Trimming stripped 8 bases from V and 2 bases from J, with 7 bases between. This CDR3 is 13 amino acids long. The CDR3 DNA is TGCGCCAGCGGCTTTGCTGGGGCCAACGTCCTGACTTTC. Its translation: CASGFAGANVLTF.

The chain links TRBV5-1 to TRBJ2-5; maybe TRBD2 (6 bases). Trimming left V 3 bases short and J 1 base short, with 7 bases between. There are 13 residues in the CDR3. In germline, CDR1 is SGHRS, CDR2 YFSETQ. The CDR3 bases are TGCGCCAGCAGCTGGACTACCCAAGAGACCCAGTACTTC. Translation gives CASSWTTQETQYF.

The chain uses TRBV11-1 and TRBJ2-5; D is possibly TRBD2 (5 bases). V dropped 5 bases and J dropped 4 bases, with 14 bases sitting between them. Germline CDR1 SGHAT, CDR2 FQDESV (reference sequence). The CDR3 is 14 amino acids. CDR3 in DNA: TGTGCCAGCAGCCCCCCCCCGGCGGGAGAGACCCAGTACTTC. This encodes CASSPPPAGETQYF.

The CDR3 nucleotides read TGTGCCAGCAGCCAAGGTGGGGGGGGCGATTCACCCCTCCACTTT. Protein product: CASSQGGGGDSPLHF. The rearrangement links TRBV4-2 to TRBJ1-6; D perhaps matches TRBD1 (6 bases). Germline-derived CDR1 and CDR2 are LGHNA and YNFKEQ. Trimming shortened V by 1 base and J by 8 bases, and 12 bases separated the two germline ends. This CDR3 comprises 15 residues.

This clone was seen a handful of times. The V gene is TRBV10-3, the J gene TRBJ1-5; possibly TRBD1 for D (6 bases). CDR3 length: 13 amino acids. CDR1 ENHRY and CDR2 SYGVKD come from the germline V gene. CDR3 in amino acids: CATDQGPGQPQHF. The CDR3, as DNA: TGTGCGACCGATCAGGGGCCGGGGCAGCCCCAGCATTTT.

This clone appeared once. The rearrangement joins TRBV6-1 to TRBJ2-7, with 7 bases that match TRBD1. The V gene end was trimmed by 7 bases and the J gene end by 4 bases; junction bases not matched to a gene: 10. CDR3 length equals 14 residues. CDR1 and CDR2 (germline): MNHNS, SASEGT. The CDR3 here is CASMKRTGAYEQYF. The CDR3 nucleotides are TGTGCCAGCATGAAGAGGACAGGTGCATACGAGCAGTACTTC.

This chain joins TRBV5-4 and TRBJ1-2; 10 bases map to TRBD1. Germline V CDR1 and CDR2: SGHNT, YYREEE (reference sequence). The junction had 20 bases not matched to a gene; V was cut back by 4 bases and J by 8 bases. This CDR3 is built from 18 residues. CDR3: CASSPSPVRQGAWSGYTF. The CDR3 DNA reads as TGTGCCAGCAGCCCATCTCCAGTTAGACAGGGGGCGTGGAGCGGCTACACCTTC.

There are a few counts of this clone. The chain recombines TRBV4-3 with TRBJ1-1; D is ambiguous. The V and J ends lost 1 base and 7 bases respectively, with 13 bases between them. CDR1 is LGHNA and CDR2 is YSLEER in the germline V gene. This CDR3 has 14 amino acids. The CDR3 DNA sequence: TGCGCCAGCAGCCAAGCGCTCCTAGGCATTGAAGCTTTCTTT. Translation: CASSQALLGIEAFF.

The chain is built from TRBV5-1 and TRBJ2-1, with 12 bases that match TRBD2. The germline V gene encodes CDR1 SGHRS and CDR2 YFSETQ. The CDR3 is made up of 16 amino acids. Germline trimming cut 3 bases from V and 5 bases from J; bases unmatched to any gene: 6. The CDR3: CASSSGLAGSHNEQFF. CDR3 DNA: TGCGCCAGCAGCTCCGGACTAGCGGGGAGTCACAATGAGCAGTTCTTC.

This sequence joins TRBV5-5 and TRBJ1-4, with 7 nucleotides matching TRBD1. The V segment lost 3 bases and the J segment 7 bases; nucleotides outside the gene matches: 9. The CDR3 contains 15 residues. Germline V gives CDR1 SGHKS, CDR2 YYEKEE (reference sequence). Here the CDR3 DNA reads TGTGCCAGCAGCTCCGGACAGGTTGGGTTTGAAAAACTGTTTTTT. This codes for CASSSGQVGFEKLFF.

This clone has more than one count but fewer than ten. This rearrangement joins TRBV19 to TRBJ2-1; 8 nucleotides align to TRBD2. V shed 7 bases and J 6 bases; nucleotides not matched to a gene: 2. This CDR3 contains 12 residues. Per germline, CDR1 LNHDA and CDR2 SQIVND (reference sequence). CDR3 residues: CASTGGSNEQFF. Written as DNA, the CDR3 is TGTGCCAGTACGGGAGGGAGCAATGAGCAGTTCTTC.

This clone was observed a handful of times. Other nucleotide sequences from this sample produce the same CDR3. This chain links TRBV7-3 with TRBJ2-3, with 11 bases fitting TRBD2. J gave up 3 bases and V 3 bases, and 2 bases lay outside the gene matches. The CDR3 is 15 amino acids. Looked up from germline, CDR1 is SGHTA and CDR2 is FQGTGA. DNA for the CDR3: TGTGCCAGCAGCTTGACTAGCGGGGAGACAGATACGCAGTATTTT. This codes for CASSLTSGETDTQYF.

The gene calls are TRBV6-5 and TRBJ1-2, with D possibly being TRBD1 (6 bases). V lost 0 bases to trimming and J lost 4 bases, with 15 bases between them. The CDR3 has 16 amino acids. From germline, CDR1 is MNHEY and CDR2 SVGAGI. Here the CDR3 reads CASSYSRGGAFYGYTF. The CDR3 DNA reads TGTGCCAGCAGTTACTCTCGGGGGGGCGCGTTCTATGGCTACACCTTC.

This clone showed up just a few times. The CDR3 DNA is TGCGCCAGCAGCCAAGACCGGGACAGGGGTTGGGACACCATATATTTT. Translation: CASSQDRDRGWDTIYF. The J gene is TRBJ1-3, the V gene TRBV4-1, with 10 bases aligning to TRBD1. There are 16 residues in the CDR3. V lost 0 bases, J lost 8 bases, and 7 bases stayed unmatched. Germline lookup yields CDR1 MGHRA and CDR2 YSYEKL.

This clone came up a few times. This chain joins TRBV5-1 and TRBJ1-5, with unresolved D. The length of the CDR3 is 13 residues. Looked up from germline, CDR1 is SGHRS and CDR2 is YFSETQ. Trimming stripped 2 bases from V and 4 bases from J, with 7 bases between. This CDR3 reads CASSFGENQPQHF. For the CDR3, the DNA is TGCGCCAGCAGCTTCGGGGAAAATCAGCCCCAGCATTTT.

The genes are TRBV29-1 and TRBJ2-7; 7 nucleotides match TRBD2. Germline CDR1 is SQVTM and CDR2 is ANQGSEA. The CDR3 has 15 amino acids. The ends lost 8 bases at V and 2 bases at J; junction bases unmatched: 15. CDR3 DNA: TGCAGCACTAGAACCGGGACGGGAGGAACCTACGAGCAGTACTTC. This gives the protein CSTRTGTGGTYEQYF.